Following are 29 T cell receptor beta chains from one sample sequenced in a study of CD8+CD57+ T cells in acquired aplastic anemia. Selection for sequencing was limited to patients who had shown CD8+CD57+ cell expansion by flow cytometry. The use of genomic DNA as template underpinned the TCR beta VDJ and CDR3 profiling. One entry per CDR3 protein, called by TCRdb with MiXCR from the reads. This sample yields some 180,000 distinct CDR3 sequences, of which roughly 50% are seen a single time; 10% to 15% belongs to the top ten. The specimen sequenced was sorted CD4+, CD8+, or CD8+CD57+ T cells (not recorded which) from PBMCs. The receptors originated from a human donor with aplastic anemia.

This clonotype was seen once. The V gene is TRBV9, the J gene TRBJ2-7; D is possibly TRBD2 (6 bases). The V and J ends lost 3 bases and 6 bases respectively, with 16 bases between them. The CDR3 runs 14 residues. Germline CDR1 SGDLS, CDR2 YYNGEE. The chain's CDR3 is CASSAAGQGAEQYF. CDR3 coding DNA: TGTGCCAGCAGCGCGGCGGGGCAGGGCGCCGAGCAGTACTTC. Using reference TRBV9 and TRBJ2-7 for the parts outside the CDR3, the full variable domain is DSGVTQTPKHLITATGQRVTLRCSPRSGDLSVYWYQQSLDQGLQFLIQYYNGEERAKGNILERFSAQQFPDLHSELNLSSLELGDSALYFCASSAAGQGAEQYFGPGTRLTVT.

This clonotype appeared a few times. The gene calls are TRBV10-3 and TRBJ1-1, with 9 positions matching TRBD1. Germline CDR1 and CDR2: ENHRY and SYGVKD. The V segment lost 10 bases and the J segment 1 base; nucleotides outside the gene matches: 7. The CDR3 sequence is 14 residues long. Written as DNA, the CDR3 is TGTGCCACCTCCTGGACAGGGGAGAACACTGAAGCTTTCTTT. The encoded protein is CATSWTGENTEAFF.

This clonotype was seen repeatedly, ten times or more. In DNA form, the CDR3 reads TGTGCCAGTAGTTTCACGGGGGCGGAAGGCTACACCTTC. This sequence encodes CASSFTGAEGYTF. The chain recombines TRBV19 with TRBJ1-2, with D possibly TRBD1 on 6 matching bases. Trimming cost V 5 bases and J 8 bases, with 15 bases left between them. Germline V gives CDR1 LNHDA, CDR2 SQIVND (reference sequence). There are 13 residues in the CDR3.

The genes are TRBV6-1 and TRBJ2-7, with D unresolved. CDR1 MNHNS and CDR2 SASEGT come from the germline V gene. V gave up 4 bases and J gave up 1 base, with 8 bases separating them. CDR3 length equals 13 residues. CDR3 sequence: CASSVRASYEQYF. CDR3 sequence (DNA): TGTGCCAGCAGTGTCCGGGCTTCCTACGAGCAGTACTTC.

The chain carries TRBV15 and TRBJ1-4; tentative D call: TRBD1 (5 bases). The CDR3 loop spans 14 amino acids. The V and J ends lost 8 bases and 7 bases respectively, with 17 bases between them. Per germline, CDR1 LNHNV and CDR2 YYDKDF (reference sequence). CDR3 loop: CATCENQGCEKLFF. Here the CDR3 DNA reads TGTGCCACCTGCGAAAATCAGGGTTGTGAAAAACTGTTTTTT.

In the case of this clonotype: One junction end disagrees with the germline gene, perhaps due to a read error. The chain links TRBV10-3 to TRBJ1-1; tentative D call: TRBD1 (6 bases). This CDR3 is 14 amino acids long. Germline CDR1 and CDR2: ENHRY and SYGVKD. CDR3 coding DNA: TGTGCCATCCGTATCGTGGGGGCGAACACTGAAGCTTCCTTT. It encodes CAIRIVGANTEASF.

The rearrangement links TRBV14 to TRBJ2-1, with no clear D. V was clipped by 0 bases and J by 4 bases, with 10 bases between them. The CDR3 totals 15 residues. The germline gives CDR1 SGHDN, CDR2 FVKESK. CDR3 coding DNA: TGTGCCAGCAGCCAAGATCTTGGAAAGTACAATGAGCAGTTCTTC. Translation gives CASSQDLGKYNEQFF.

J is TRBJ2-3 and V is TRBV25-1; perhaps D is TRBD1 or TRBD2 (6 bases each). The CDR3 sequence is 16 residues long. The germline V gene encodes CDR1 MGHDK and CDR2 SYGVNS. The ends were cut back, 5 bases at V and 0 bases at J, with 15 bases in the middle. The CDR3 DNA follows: TGTGCCAGCAGTCCCTGGAGGGGGAAAAGCACAGATACGCAGTATTTT. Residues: CASSPWRGKSTDTQYF.

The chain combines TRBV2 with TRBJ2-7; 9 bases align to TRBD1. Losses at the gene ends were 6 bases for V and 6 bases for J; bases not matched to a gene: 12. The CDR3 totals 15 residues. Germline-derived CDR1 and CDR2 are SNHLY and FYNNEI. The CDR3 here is CASSGTGWLVGEQYF. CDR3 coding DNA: TGTGCCAGCAGCGGGACAGGGTGGCTCGTTGGCGAGCAGTACTTC.

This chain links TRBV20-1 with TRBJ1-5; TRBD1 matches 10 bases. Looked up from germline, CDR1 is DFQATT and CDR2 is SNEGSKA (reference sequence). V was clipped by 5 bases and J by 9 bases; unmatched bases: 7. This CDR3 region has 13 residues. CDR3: CSAWDRGGRPQHF. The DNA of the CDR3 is TGCAGTGCTTGGGACAGGGGCGGTCGGCCCCAGCATTTT.

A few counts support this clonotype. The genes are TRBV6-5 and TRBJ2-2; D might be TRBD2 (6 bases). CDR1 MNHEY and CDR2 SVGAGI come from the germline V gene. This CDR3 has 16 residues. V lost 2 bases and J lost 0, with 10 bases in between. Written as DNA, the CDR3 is TGTGCCAGCAGTTACCTGGGGGGTACGAACACCGGGGAGCTGTTTTTT. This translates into CASSYLGGTNTGELFF.

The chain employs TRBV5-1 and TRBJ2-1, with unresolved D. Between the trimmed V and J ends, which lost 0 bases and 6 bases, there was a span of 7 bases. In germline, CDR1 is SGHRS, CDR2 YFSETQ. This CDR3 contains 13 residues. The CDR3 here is CASSLAAFNEQFF. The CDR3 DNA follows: TGCGCCAGCAGCTTGGCGGCTTTCAATGAGCAGTTCTTC.

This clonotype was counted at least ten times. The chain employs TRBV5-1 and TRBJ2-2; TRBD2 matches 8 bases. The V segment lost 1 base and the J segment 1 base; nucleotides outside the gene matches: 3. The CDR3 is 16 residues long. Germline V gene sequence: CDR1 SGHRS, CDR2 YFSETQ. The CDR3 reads CASSLSSGLNTGELFF. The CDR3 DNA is TGCGCCAGCAGCTTGTCTAGCGGGTTGAACACCGGGGAGCTGTTTTTT.

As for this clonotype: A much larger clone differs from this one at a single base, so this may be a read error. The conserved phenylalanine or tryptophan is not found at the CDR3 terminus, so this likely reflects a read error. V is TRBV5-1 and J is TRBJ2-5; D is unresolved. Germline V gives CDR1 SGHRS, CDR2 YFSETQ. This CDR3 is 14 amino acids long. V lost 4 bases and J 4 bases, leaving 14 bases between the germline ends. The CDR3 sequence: CASSPPGSGETQYL. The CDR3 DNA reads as TGCGCCAGCAGCCCCCCCGGGTCGGGAGAGACCCAGTACCTC.

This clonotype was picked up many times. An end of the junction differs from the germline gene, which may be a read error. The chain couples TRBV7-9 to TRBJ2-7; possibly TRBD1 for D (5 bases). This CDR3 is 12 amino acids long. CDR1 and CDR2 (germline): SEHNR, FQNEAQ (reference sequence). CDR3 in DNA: TGCGCCAGCAGCTTGGGGCAGGACGAGCAGTACTTC. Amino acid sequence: CASSLGQDEQYF. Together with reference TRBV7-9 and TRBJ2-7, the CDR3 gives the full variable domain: DTGVSQNPRHKITKRGQNVTFRCDPISEHNRLYWYRQTLGQGPEFLTYFQNEAQLEKSRLLSDRFSAERPKGSFSTLEIQRTEQGDSAMYLCASSLGQDEQYFGPGTRLTVT.

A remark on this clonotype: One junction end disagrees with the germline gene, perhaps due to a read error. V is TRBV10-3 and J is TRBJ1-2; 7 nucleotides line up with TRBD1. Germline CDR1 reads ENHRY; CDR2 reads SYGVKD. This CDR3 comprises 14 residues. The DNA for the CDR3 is TGTGCCAGCAGTTACTCCGGGACAGCTTCTGGCTACACCTTC. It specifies CASSYSGTASGYTF.

The CDR3 DNA reads as TGCAGTGCTAGTAGGTTAGAACAGCAGTTCTTC. It is translated as CSASRLEQQFF. This sequence joins TRBV20-1 and TRBJ2-1; no clear D. Trimming left V 3 bases short and J 11 bases short, with 11 bases between. CDR3 length: 11 residues. Per germline, CDR1 DFQATT and CDR2 SNEGSKA (reference sequence).

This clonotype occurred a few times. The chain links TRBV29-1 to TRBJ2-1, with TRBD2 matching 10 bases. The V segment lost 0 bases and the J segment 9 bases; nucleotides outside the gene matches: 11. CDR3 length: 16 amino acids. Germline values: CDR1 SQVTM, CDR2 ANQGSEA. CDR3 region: CSVEDMVAGGRVEQFF. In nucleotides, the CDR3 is TGCAGCGTTGAAGATATGGTAGCGGGAGGTCGAGTTGAGCAGTTCTTC.

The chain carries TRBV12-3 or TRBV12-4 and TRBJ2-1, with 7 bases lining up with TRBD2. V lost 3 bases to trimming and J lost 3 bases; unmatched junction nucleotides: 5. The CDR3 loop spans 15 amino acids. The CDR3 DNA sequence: TGTGCCAGCAGTTTGGGCGGGGGACTCTACAATGAGCAGTTCTTC. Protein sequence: CASSLGGGLYNEQFF.

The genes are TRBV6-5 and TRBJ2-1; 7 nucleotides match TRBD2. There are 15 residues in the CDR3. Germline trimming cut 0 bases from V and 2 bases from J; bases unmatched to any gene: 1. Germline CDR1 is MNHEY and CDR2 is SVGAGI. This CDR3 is CASSYSSGAYNEQFF. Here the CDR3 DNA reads TGTGCCAGCAGTTACTCGAGCGGGGCCTACAATGAGCAGTTCTTC.

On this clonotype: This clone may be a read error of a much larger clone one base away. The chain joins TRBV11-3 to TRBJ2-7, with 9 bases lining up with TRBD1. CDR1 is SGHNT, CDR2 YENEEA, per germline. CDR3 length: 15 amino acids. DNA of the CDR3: TGTGCCGGCAGCTTCTCGGGACAGGGCTTTAACGAGCAGTACTTC. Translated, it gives CAGSFSGQGFNEQYF.

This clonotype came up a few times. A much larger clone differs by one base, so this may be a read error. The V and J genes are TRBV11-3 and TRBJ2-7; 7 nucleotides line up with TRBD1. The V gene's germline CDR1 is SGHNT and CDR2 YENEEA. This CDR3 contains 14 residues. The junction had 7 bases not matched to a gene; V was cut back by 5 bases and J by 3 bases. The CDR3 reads CASSLTRTGYEQYF. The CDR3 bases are TGTGCCAGCAGCCTGACCAGGACAGGCTACGAGCAGTACTTC.

The CDR3 region is CSVRTDREKNPPLHF. The CDR3 DNA reads TGCAGTGTCAGAACGGACCGGGAAAAGAATCCACCCCTCCACTTT. The V and J genes are TRBV20-1 and TRBJ1-6; D is unclear. This CDR3 contains 15 residues. Per germline, CDR1 DFQATT and CDR2 SNEGSKA (reference sequence). Trimming took 7 bases from V and 11 from J, leaving 24 bases between them.

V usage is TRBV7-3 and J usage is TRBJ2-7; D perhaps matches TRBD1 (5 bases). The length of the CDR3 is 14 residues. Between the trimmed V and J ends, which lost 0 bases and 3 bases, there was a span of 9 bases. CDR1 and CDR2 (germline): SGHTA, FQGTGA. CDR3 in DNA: TGTGCCAGCAGCTTAACCGCAGGGTTCTACGAGCAGTACTTC. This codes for CASSLTAGFYEQYF.

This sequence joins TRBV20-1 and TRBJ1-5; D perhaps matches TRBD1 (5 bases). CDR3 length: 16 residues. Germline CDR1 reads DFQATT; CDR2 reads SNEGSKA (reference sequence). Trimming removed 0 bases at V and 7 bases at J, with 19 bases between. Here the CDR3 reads CSARDPMKGQGQPQHF. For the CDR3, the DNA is TGCAGTGCTAGAGATCCGATGAAGGGGCAGGGACAGCCCCAGCATTTT.

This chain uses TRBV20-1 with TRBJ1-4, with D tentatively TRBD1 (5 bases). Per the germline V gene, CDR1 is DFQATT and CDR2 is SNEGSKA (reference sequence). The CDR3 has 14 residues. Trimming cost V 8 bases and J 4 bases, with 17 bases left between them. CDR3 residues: CSLRGVAVNEKLFF. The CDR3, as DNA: TGCAGTTTAAGGGGCGTCGCAGTTAATGAAAAACTGTTTTTT.

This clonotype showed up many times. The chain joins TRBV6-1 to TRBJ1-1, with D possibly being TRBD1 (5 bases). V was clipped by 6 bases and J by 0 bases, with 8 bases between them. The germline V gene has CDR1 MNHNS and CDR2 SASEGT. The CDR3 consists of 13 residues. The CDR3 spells CASRGRMNTEAFF. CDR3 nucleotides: TGTGCCAGCAGGGGACGGATGAACACTGAAGCTTTCTTT.

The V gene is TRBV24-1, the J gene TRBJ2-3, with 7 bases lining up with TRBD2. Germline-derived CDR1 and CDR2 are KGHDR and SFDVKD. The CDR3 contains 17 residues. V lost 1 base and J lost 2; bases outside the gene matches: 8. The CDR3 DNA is TGTGCCACCAGTGATTTCTCGGGCGGGGGAAACACAGATACGCAGTATTTT. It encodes CATSDFSGGGNTDTQYF.

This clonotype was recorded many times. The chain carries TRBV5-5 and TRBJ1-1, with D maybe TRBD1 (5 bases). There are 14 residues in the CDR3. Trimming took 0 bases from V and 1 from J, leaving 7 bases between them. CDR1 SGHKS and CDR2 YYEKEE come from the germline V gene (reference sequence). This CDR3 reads CASSLGGTNTEAFF. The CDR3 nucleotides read TGTGCCAGCAGCTTGGGGGGGACGAACACTGAAGCTTTCTTT.